This passage covers 15 T cell receptor beta chains from one sample sequenced in a study of cytomegalovirus exposure and HLA in healthy donors. The PCR contained 60 Vbeta and 13 Jbeta primers. Sequencing was performed with immunoSEQ multiplex PCR; in TCRdb, only in-frame clones are kept and a portion is missing. The sample holds about 160,000 clones, about four fifths seen once. Sequenced input: PBMCs. The receptors were sampled from a male donor in good health and CMV-seropositive.

V and J are TRBV9 and TRBJ2-2; tentatively, D is TRBD1 (5 bases). The V gene's germline CDR1 is SGDLS and CDR2 YYNGEE. CDR3 size: 12 residues. V lost 2 bases and J 8 bases, leaving 7 bases between the germline ends. The CDR3 DNA reads TGTGCCAGCAGCGTTTCAGGGGGGGAGCTGTTTTTT. Its protein product is CASSVSGGELFF.

This chain uses TRBV19 with TRBJ1-6, with 8 bases matching TRBD1. The V gene end was trimmed by 6 bases and the J gene end by 0 bases; junction bases not matched to a gene: 10. The CDR3 sequence is 18 residues long. Per germline, CDR1 LNHDA and CDR2 SQIVND (reference sequence). CDR3 sequence (DNA): TGTGCCAGTAGAAGCAGACAGGGGTTCAGCTCCTATAATTCACCCCTCCACTTT. Amino acid sequence: CASRSRQGFSSYNSPLHF.

In DNA form, the CDR3 reads TGTGCCAGCAGTGGGGGAGGTGCATATGGCTACACCTTC. This gives the protein CASSGGGAYGYTF. The chain combines TRBV2 with TRBJ1-2; D unclear. Germline V lookup: CDR1 SNHLY, CDR2 FYNNEI. Trimming removed 4 bases from V and 5 bases from J, with 11 bases in between. The CDR3 sequence is 13 residues long.

The V gene is TRBV27, the J gene TRBJ1-1; perhaps TRBD1 as D (5 bases). This CDR3 has 14 residues. Trimming took off 6 bases at V and 1 base at J, with 12 bases between the two ends. Germline lookup yields CDR1 MNHEY and CDR2 SMNVEV (reference sequence). The CDR3 coding sequence is TGTGCCAGCAGAGCCACCGGGGGGAACACTGAAGCTTTCTTT. Residues: CASRATGGNTEAFF.

This chain connects TRBV6-5 to TRBJ2-1; TRBD2 matches 9 bases. CDR1 is MNHEY, CDR2 SVGAGI, per germline. The trim removed 7 bases at V and 6 bases at J, leaving 10 bases unmatched. The CDR3 contains 15 residues. CDR3 region: CASTRAGTSPNEQFF. The CDR3 DNA is TGTGCCAGCACCAGGGCCGGGACTAGCCCCAATGAGCAGTTCTTC.

This clone was detected only once. The chain couples TRBV10-3 to TRBJ2-2; 7 bases align to TRBD2. The germline CDR1 and CDR2 sequences are ENHRY and SYGVKD. The CDR3 totals 16 residues. V dropped 3 bases and J dropped 1; count of bases not matched to a gene: 5. The CDR3 sequence: CAISDQSSGNTGELFF. In DNA, the CDR3 is TGTGCCATCAGTGATCAGTCTAGCGGGAACACCGGGGAGCTGTTTTTT.

V is TRBV28 and J is TRBJ1-3; TRBD1 is a possible D gene (6 bases). The CDR3 contains 14 residues. Trimming took 7 bases from V and 2 from J, leaving 12 bases between them. In germline, CDR1 is MDHEN, CDR2 SYDVKM. The CDR3 DNA reads TGTGCCAGCAAGGGGGGGGGCACTGGAAACACCATATATTTT. Translation: CASKGGGTGNTIYF.

In this sample, this clone turned up a few times. The V gene is TRBV5-1, the J gene TRBJ1-1, with a possible D match to TRBD1 (5 bases). Trimming cost V 0 bases and J 1 base, with 13 bases left between them. The CDR3 loop spans 16 amino acids. Germline CDR1 reads SGHRS; CDR2 reads YFSETQ. CDR3 nucleotide sequence: TGCGCCAGCAGCTTGGATCGGGGGATAAGGAACACTGAAGCTTTCTTT. Amino acid sequence: CASSLDRGIRNTEAFF. Supplemented by reference TRBV5-1 and TRBJ1-1, the full variable domain reads KAGVTQTPRYLIKTRGQQVTLSCSPISGHRSVSWYQQTPGQGLQFLFEYFSETQRNKGNFPGRFSGRQFSNSRSEMNVSTLELGDSALYLCASSLDRGIRNTEAFFGQGTRLTVV.

The chain employs TRBV7-9 and TRBJ1-1; 7 nucleotides line up with TRBD1. Germline V gene sequence: CDR1 SEHNR, CDR2 FQNEAQ (reference sequence). The CDR3 totals 15 residues. J gave up 6 bases and V 5 bases, and 12 bases lay outside the gene matches. The CDR3 sequence: CASSPRIQTGPEAFF. The CDR3, as DNA: TGTGCCAGCAGCCCTAGGATCCAGACAGGGCCTGAAGCTTTCTTT.

This rearrangement joins TRBV7-9 to TRBJ1-1; D is perhaps TRBD1 (5 bases). The CDR3 extends over 11 amino acids. CDR1 is SEHNR and CDR2 is FQNEAQ in the germline V gene (reference sequence). The V gene lost 3 bases and the J gene lost 8 bases, with 7 bases spanning the gap. CDR3 nucleotides: TGTGCCAGCAGCTTCAGGGAAGAAGCTTTCTTT. Translation gives CASSFREEAFF.

The chain is built from TRBV2 and TRBJ1-5; TRBD1 matches 8 bases. The V gene's germline CDR1 is SNHLY and CDR2 FYNNEI. The CDR3 has 16 residues. The V segment lost 4 bases and the J segment 1 base; nucleotides outside the gene matches: 6. CDR3 nucleotides: TGTGCCAGCAGTGCAACTCAGGGGGCAAGCAATCAGCCCCAGCATTTT. This sequence encodes CASSATQGASNQPQHF.

Notes on this clone: The limits of the CDR3 on the DNA are not certain, so only TCRdb's listed CDR3 is given. This chain joins TRBV30 and TRBJ1-2; the D segment call TRBD1 is taken from the table without a DNA check. Germline values: CDR1 GTSNPN, CDR2 SVGIG (reference sequence). With termini counted, the CDR3 has 13 amino acids. Here the CDR3 reads CAWSTGFGAGYTF.

Here the CDR3 DNA reads TGTGCCAGTAGTATAGTTAGGGAGTTCGGGACTGAAGCTTTCTTT. Its translation is CASSIVREFGTEAFF. V usage is TRBV19 and J usage is TRBJ1-1; unclear D gene. The CDR3 contains 15 residues. The V and J ends lost 1 base and 5 bases respectively, with 14 bases between them. CDR1 and CDR2 from the germline V gene are LNHDA and SQIVND (reference sequence).

The chain employs TRBV18 and TRBJ2-3; 10 bases are shared with TRBD2. The CDR3 has 15 residues. Per germline, CDR1 KGHSH and CDR2 LQKENI. V lost 3 bases, J lost 2 bases, and 2 bases stayed unmatched. CDR3 in amino acids: CASSPLAGVTDTQYF. The CDR3 DNA is TGTGCCAGCTCACCTCTAGCGGGAGTCACAGATACGCAGTATTTT.

The CDR3 region is CAWSPGLTNTEAFF. CDR3 coding DNA: TGTGCCTGGAGTCCGGGACTTACTAACACTGAAGCTTTCTTT. The genes are TRBV30 and TRBJ1-1; a possible D gene is TRBD1 (5 bases). The germline CDR1 and CDR2 sequences are GTSNPN and SVGIG (reference sequence). V dropped 2 bases and J dropped 2 bases, with 12 bases sitting between them. This CDR3 contains 14 residues.